This T cell receptor (beta chain) appears in the sequencing data of a study of cytomegalovirus exposure and HLA in healthy donors. Study context: The use of the same platform for the approximately 130 validation repertoires and the approximately 730 first-cohort repertoires was reported by a later analysis. Study-level results: In vitro checks showed that a few CMV-associated chains really do target CMV antigens. The study recorded over 150 TCR beta chains that were cytomegalovirus-associated. Reports credit the classifier with highly specific, highly sensitive diagnosis of cytomegalovirus status.

Repertoires were generated with immunoSEQ multiplex PCR, while TCRdb's copy carries only in-frame clones and drops some. The sample carries about 65,000 clones, around 92% recorded once. Comment on this clone: Its matching antigen is unknown.

This CDR3 contains 13 residues. From germline, CDR1 is ENHRY and CDR2 SYGVKD. With 7 bases clipped from V and 5 bases from J, the junction kept 3 bases outside the gene matches. The sample was PBMCs. The chain recombines TRBV10-3 with TRBJ1-2, with 11 bases fitting TRBD1. This TCR was sampled from a woman under 30 in good health and CMV-seronegative. CDR3 in DNA: TGTGCCATCACGGACAGGGGGCGTTATGGCTACACCTTC. Amino acids: CAITDRGRYGYTF.